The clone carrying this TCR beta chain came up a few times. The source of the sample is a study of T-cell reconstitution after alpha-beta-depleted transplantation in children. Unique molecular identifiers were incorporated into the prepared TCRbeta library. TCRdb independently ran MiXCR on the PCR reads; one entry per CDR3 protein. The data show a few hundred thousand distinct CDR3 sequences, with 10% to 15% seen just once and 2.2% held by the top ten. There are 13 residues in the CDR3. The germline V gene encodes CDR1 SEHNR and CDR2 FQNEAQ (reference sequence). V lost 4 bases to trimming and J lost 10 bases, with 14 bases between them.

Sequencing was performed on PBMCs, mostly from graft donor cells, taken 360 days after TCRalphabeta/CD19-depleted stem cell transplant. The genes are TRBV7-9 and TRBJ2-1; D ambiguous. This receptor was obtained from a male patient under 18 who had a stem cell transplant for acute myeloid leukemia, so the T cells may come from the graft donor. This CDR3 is CASSSPLGVEQFF. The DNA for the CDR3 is TGTGCCAGCAGCTCCCCTCTTGGCGTAGAGCAGTTCTTC.